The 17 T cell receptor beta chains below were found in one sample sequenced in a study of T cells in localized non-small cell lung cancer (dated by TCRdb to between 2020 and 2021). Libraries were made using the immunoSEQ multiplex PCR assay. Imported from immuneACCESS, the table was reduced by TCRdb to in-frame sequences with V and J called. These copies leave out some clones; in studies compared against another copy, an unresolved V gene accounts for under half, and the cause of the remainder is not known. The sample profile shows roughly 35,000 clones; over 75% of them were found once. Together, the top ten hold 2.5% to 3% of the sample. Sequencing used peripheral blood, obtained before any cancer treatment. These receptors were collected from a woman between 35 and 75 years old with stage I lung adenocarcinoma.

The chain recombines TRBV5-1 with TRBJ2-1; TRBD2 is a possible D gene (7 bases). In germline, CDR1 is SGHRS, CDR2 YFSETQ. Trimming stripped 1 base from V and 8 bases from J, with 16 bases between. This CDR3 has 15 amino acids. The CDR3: CASSLRAGAVDEQFF. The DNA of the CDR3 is TGCGCCAGCAGCTTGCGGGCGGGGGCGGTTGATGAGCAGTTCTTC.

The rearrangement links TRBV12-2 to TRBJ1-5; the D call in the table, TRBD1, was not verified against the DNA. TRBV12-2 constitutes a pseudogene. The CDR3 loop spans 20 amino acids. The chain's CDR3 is CANSILRWIWGDRGNQPQHF. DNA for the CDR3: TGTGCAAATTCTATCCTACGCTGGATCTGGGGGGACAGGGGCAATCAGCCCCAGCATTTT.

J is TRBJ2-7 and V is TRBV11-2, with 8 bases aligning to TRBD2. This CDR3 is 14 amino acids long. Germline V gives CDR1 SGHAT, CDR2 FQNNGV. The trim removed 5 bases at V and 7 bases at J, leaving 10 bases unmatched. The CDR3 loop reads CASSPGTSSLEQYF. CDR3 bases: TGTGCCAGCAGCCCCGGGACTAGTAGCTTGGAGCAGTACTTC.

The CDR3 DNA reads as TGTGCCAGCAGGACAGGGGCGAACACTGAAGCTTTCTTT. Translating gives CASRTGANTEAFF. This chain joins TRBV27 and TRBJ1-1, with 8 bases matching TRBD1. The V and J ends lost 6 bases and 1 base, in that order; junction bases with no gene match: 1. The CDR3 length is 13 residues. CDR1 is MNHEY and CDR2 is SMNVEV in the germline V gene (reference sequence).

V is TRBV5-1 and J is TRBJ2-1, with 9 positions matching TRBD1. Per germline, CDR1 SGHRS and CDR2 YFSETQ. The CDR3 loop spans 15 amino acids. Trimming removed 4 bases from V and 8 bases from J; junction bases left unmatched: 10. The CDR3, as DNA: TGCGCCAGCAGCCCCGAAGGGACAGGGTTCGATGAGCAGTTCTTC. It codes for CASSPEGTGFDEQFF.

The CDR3 region has the DNA TGTGCCAGCACAGGGGTGGCTAACTCTGGAAACACCATATATTTT. Residues: CASTGVANSGNTIYF. This sequence joins TRBV6-1 and TRBJ1-3; a possible D gene is TRBD1 (6 bases). Between the trimmed V and J ends, which lost 7 bases and 0 bases, there was a span of 13 bases. CDR1 is MNHNS and CDR2 is SASEGT in the germline V gene. This CDR3 region has 15 residues.

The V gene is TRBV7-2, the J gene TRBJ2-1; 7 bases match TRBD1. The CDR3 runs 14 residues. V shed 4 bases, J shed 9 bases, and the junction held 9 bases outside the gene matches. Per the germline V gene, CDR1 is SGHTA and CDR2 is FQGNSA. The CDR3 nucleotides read TGTGCCAGCAGCTCCTACGGACAGGCGGGTGAGCAGTTCTTC. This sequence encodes CASSSYGQAGEQFF.

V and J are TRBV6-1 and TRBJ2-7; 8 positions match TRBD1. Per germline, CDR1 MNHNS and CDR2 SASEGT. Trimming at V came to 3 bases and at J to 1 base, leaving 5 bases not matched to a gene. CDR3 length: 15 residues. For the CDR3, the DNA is TGTGCCAGCAGTGAGGCGCAGGGGGCTTCCTACGAGCAGTACTTC. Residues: CASSEAQGASYEQYF.

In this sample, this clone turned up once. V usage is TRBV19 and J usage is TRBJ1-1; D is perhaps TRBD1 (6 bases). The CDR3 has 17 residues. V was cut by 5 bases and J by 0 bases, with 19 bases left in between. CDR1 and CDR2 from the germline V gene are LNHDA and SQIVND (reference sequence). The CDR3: CASSPAVGRGMNTEAFF. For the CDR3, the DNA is TGTGCCAGTAGTCCGGCGGTGGGTAGGGGGATGAACACTGAAGCTTTCTTT.

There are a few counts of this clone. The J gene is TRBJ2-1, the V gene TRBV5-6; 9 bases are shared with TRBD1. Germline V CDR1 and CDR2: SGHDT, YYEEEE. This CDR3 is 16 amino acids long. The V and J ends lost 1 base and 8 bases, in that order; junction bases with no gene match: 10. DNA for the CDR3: TGTGCCAGCAGCTTGTTCGGGACAGGGAAGCTCGATGAGCAGTTCTTC. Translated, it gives CASSLFGTGKLDEQFF. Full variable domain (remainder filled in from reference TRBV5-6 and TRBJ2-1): DAGVTQSPTHLIKTRGQQVTLRCSPKSGHDTVSWYQQALGQGPQFIFQYYEEEERQRGNFPDRFSGHQFPNYSSELNVNALLLGDSALYLCASSLFGTGKLDEQFFGPGTRLTVL.

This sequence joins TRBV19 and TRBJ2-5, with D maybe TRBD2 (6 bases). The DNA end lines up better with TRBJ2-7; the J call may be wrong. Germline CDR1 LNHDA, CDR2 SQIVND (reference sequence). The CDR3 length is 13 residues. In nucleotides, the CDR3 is TGTGCCAGTAGTGTCGGGGGAAGGTCCGAGCAGTACTTC. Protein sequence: CASSVGGRSEQYF.

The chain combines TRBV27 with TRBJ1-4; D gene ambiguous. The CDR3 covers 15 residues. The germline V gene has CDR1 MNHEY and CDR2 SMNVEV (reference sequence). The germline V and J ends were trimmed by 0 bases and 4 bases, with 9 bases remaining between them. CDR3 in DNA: TGTGCCAGCAGTTTATCACGGGGTCTTAATGAAAAACTGTTTTTT. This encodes CASSLSRGLNEKLFF.

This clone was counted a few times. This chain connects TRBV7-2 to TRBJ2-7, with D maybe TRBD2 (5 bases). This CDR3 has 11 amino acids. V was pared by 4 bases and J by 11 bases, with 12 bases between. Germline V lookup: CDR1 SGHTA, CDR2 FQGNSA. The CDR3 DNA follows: TGTGCCAGCAGCTCGCAACTAGTGGAGTACTTC. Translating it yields CASSSQLVEYF. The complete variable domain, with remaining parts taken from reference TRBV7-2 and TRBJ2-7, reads GAGVSQSPSNKVTEKGKDVELRCDPISGHTALYWYRQSLGQGLEFLIYFQGNSAPDKSGLPSDRFSAERTGGSVSTLTIQRTQQEDSAVYLCASSSQLVEYFGPGTRLTVT.

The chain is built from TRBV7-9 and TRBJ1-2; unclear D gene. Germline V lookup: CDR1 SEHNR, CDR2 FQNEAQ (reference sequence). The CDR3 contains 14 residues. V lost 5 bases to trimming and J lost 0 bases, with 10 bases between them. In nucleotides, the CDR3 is TGTGCCAGCAGCCCTCTGGGGTCTAACTATGGCTACACCTTC. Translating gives CASSPLGSNYGYTF.

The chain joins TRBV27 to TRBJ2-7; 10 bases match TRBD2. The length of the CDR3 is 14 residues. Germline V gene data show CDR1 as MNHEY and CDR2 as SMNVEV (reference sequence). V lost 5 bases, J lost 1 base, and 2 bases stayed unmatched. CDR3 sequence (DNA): TGTGCCAGCAGTCCAGCGGGAGGGTCCTACGAGCAGTACTTC. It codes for CASSPAGGSYEQYF.

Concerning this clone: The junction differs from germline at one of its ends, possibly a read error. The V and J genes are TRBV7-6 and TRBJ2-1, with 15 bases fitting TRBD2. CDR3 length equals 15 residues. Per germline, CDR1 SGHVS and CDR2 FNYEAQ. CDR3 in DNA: TGTGCCAGCAGCGTCGAAGGGGGACTAGCGGGAGGTGGGGTCTTC. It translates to CASSVEGGLAGGGVF.

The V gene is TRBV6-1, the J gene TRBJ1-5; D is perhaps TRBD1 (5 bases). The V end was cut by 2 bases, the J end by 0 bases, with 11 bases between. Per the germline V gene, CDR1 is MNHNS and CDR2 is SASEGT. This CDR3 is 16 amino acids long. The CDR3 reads CASSELGVYSNQPQHF. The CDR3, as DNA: TGTGCCAGCAGTGAATTGGGGGTTTATAGCAATCAGCCCCAGCATTTT.